Sequencing of this T cell receptor beta chain was carried out in a study of OX40 agonist ivuxolimab in advanced cancers. Deletions cut 9 bases from V and 0 bases from J, with 15 bases between. This CDR3 has 15 residues. Germline CDR1 reads LNHDA; CDR2 reads SQIVND (reference sequence). At baseline, cycle 4 day 1, and cycle 7 day 1, blood was sampled. Only in-frame clones appear in the TCRdb table, and some are missing; sequencing was by immunoSEQ multiplex PCR. The profile shows around 43,000 clones, about 90% of them singletons. This sample comprised CD4+ or CD8+ T cells sorted from blood, obtained in a trial of the OX40 agonist ivuxolimab. The chain uses TRBV19 and TRBJ1-3; a weak D match, TRBD1 (5 bases). The sequence derives from an adult with an advanced solid tumor such as melanoma, head and neck, liver or kidney cancer. The CDR3 protein is CASSPPGTSGNTIYF. The DNA of the CDR3 is TGTGCCAGCAGTCCCCCCGGGACCTCTGGAAACACCATATATTTT. Supplemented by reference TRBV19 and TRBJ1-3, the full variable domain reads DGGITQSPKYLFRKEGQNVTLSCEQNLNHDAMYWYRQDPGQGLRLIYYSQIVNDFQKGDIAEGYSVSREKKESFPLTVTSAQKNPTAFYLCASSPPGTSGNTIYFGEGSWLTVV.